One sample yielded the 25 T cell receptor beta chains listed below, sequenced in a study of T cells in Graves' hyperthyroidism and ophthalmopathy. The CDR3 regions of TCR beta were amplified from RNA transcripts. The HTBI primer set was used in a first-round RT-PCR of the TCR CDR3. From the multiplex PCR reads, TCRdb called clonotypes with MiXCR, one entry per CDR3 protein. The repertoire holds some 720,000 distinct CDR3 sequences, with around 15% as singletons. Sample: blood. The receptors shown here come from a man between 18 and 35 years old with Graves' hyperthyroidism.

The sample holds many counts of this clonotype. The chain carries TRBV6-1 and TRBJ2-7; TRBD1 matches at 9 bases. The V gene end was trimmed by 9 bases and the J gene end by 2 bases; junction bases not matched to a gene: 2. CDR1 is MNHNS and CDR2 is SASEGT in the germline V gene. The CDR3 extends over 12 amino acids. DNA for the CDR3: TGTGCCAGTCGGACAGGGGCCTACGAGCAGTACTTC. As protein: CASRTGAYEQYF.

This clonotype was recorded many times. The chain joins TRBV11-3 to TRBJ2-1; 8 nucleotides agree with TRBD2. The germline V gene encodes CDR1 SGHNT and CDR2 YENEEA. The ends lost 4 bases at V and 0 bases at J; junction bases unmatched: 5. The CDR3 is made up of 16 amino acids. This chain's CDR3 is CASSSRLARSYNEQFF. The CDR3 DNA sequence: TGTGCCAGCAGCTCTAGACTAGCGCGCTCCTACAATGAGCAGTTCTTC.

This clonotype showed up many times. This chain joins TRBV30 and TRBJ2-4, with D hard to call. Germline lookup yields CDR1 GTSNPN and CDR2 SVGIG (reference sequence). Trimming pared 4 bases from V and 1 base from J, leaving 8 bases between. CDR3 length equals 13 residues. For the CDR3, the DNA is TGTGCCTGGACAGGCGAGGCCAAAAACATTCAGTACTTC. Translating gives CAWTGEAKNIQYF.

A remark on this clonotype: A read error may explain this, as a much larger clone is one base away. The chain recombines TRBV7-2 with TRBJ1-2, with D tentatively TRBD1 (5 bases). The CDR3 runs 14 residues. Germline CDR1 reads SGHTA; CDR2 reads FQGNSA. With 3 bases removed from V and 3 bases from J, the gap between germline ends came to 11 bases. Here the CDR3 reads CASSFGVGDYGYTF. The CDR3 coding sequence is TGTGCCAGCAGCTTCGGGGTGGGGGACTATGGCTACACCTTC.

This clonotype occurred many times. The chain recombines TRBV2 with TRBJ1-6, with D hard to call. Trimming pared 3 bases from V and 7 bases from J, leaving 10 bases between. The CDR3 totals 14 residues. CDR1 SNHLY and CDR2 FYNNEI come from the germline V gene. This CDR3 is CASSDRTQNSPLHF. Written as DNA, the CDR3 is TGTGCCAGCAGTGACAGGACCCAAAATTCACCCCTCCACTTT.

In its sample, this clonotype was seen many times. Mismatch with germline at one junction end may stem from a read error. The chain recombines TRBV6-1 with TRBJ2-7; 7 positions match TRBD2. The CDR3 sequence is 15 residues long. In germline, CDR1 is MNHNS, CDR2 SASEGT. CDR3 nucleotides: TGTGCCAGCAGAGAAGGTCTAGCGGAGAGCTACGAGCAGTACTTC. It specifies CASREGLAESYEQYF.

This clonotype has ten or more counts. V usage is TRBV11-2 and J usage is TRBJ2-1; unclear D gene. The CDR3 loop spans 12 amino acids. Germline loops: CDR1 SGHAT, CDR2 FQNNGV. V gave up 1 base and J gave up 8 bases, with 6 bases separating them. CDR3 sequence reads: CASSLVRHEQFF. The DNA of the CDR3 is TGTGCCAGCAGCTTAGTTAGACATGAGCAGTTCTTC.

The table lists this clonotype with many counts. The chain employs TRBV20-1 and TRBJ2-7; 8 bases fit TRBD2. Germline trimming cut 7 bases from V and 3 bases from J; bases unmatched to any gene: 5. Germline CDR1 is DFQATT and CDR2 is SNEGSKA (reference sequence). CDR3 size: 12 residues. CDR3 amino acids: CSVVAGGYEQYF. DNA of the CDR3: TGCAGTGTCGTTGCGGGGGGCTACGAGCAGTACTTC.

Many counts were recorded for this clonotype. The chain carries TRBV28 and TRBJ2-2; the match to TRBD2 covers 7 bases. This CDR3 comprises 14 residues. Germline V gene data show CDR1 as MDHEN and CDR2 as SYDVKM. Trimming at V came to 10 bases and at J to 3 bases, leaving 8 bases not matched to a gene. CDR3 loop: CAILASGDTGELFF. CDR3 nucleotide sequence: TGTGCCATATTGGCTAGCGGAGACACCGGGGAGCTGTTTTTT.

The chain is built from TRBV10-1 and TRBJ2-3, with D uncertain. This CDR3 is 12 amino acids long. Per the germline V gene, CDR1 is WNHNN and CDR2 is SYGVQD (reference sequence). V lost 2 bases to trimming and J lost 6 bases, with 6 bases between them. CDR3 nucleotides: TGCGCCAGCAGTGAGAATGATGATACGCAGTATTTT. Protein product: CASSENDDTQYF.

This clonotype was detected many times. This chain joins TRBV20-1 and TRBJ2-1, with 7 bases that match TRBD1. After removal of 5 bases from V and 7 bases from J, the junction contained 5 bases not matched to a gene. CDR1 and CDR2 (germline): DFQATT, SNEGSKA (reference sequence). The CDR3 covers 12 residues. DNA of the CDR3: TGCAGTGCTCCCGGGACAGCGAATGAGCAGTTCTTC. Translation gives CSAPGTANEQFF.

The chain uses TRBV25-1 and TRBJ2-1; 7 nucleotides align to TRBD1. Germline values: CDR1 MGHDK, CDR2 SYGVNS. The V and J ends lost 7 bases and 5 bases, in that order; junction bases with no gene match: 8. The CDR3 extends over 14 amino acids. The CDR3 sequence: CASTPGTDNNEQFF. The CDR3 coding sequence is TGTGCCAGCACACCCGGGACAGATAACAATGAGCAGTTCTTC.

This clonotype was counted only a few times. The V call is TRBV6-1, the J call TRBJ2-1; 11 bases are shared with TRBD2. The trim removed 6 bases at V and 6 bases at J, leaving 7 bases unmatched. The V gene's germline CDR1 is MNHNS and CDR2 SASEGT. The CDR3 has 15 amino acids. The CDR3 region is CASRGTSGDPNEQFF. The CDR3 coding sequence is TGTGCCAGCAGGGGGACTAGCGGAGACCCCAATGAGCAGTTCTTC.

The chain carries TRBV24-1 and TRBJ2-6, with a tentative D call TRBD1 (7 bases). The germline V and J ends were trimmed by 3 bases and 0 bases, with 11 bases remaining between them. This CDR3 contains 17 residues. The germline CDR1 and CDR2 sequences are KGHDR and SFDVKD. The CDR3 spells CATSDAGQRSGANVLTF. In DNA, the CDR3 is TGTGCCACCAGTGATGCGGGACAGCGCTCTGGGGCCAACGTCCTGACTTTC.

This clonotype was recorded many times. The V and J genes are TRBV12-3 or TRBV12-4 and TRBJ2-1; possible D gene TRBD1, 6 bases. The CDR3 extends over 16 amino acids. V shed 7 bases and J shed 2 bases, with 18 bases lying between them. CDR3 in DNA: TGTGCCAGCAACCTGGACAGCTTCTTCCCCTACAATGAGCAGTTCTTC. As protein: CASNLDSFFPYNEQFF.

The chain joins TRBV5-1 to TRBJ2-5, with D tentatively TRBD1 (5 bases). The germline gives CDR1 SGHRS, CDR2 YFSETQ. Trimming removed 0 bases from V and 4 bases from J, with 10 bases in between. The CDR3 extends over 14 amino acids. This CDR3 reads CASSLVGRAETQYF. In DNA, the CDR3 is TGCGCCAGCAGCTTGGTAGGCAGGGCAGAGACCCAGTACTTC.

The V and J genes are TRBV5-6 and TRBJ1-1, with a tentative D call TRBD1 (5 bases). This CDR3 has 16 amino acids. Germline V lookup: CDR1 SGHDT, CDR2 YYEEEE. V lost 0 bases to trimming and J lost 0 bases, with 12 bases between them. Here the CDR3 DNA reads TGTGCCAGCAGCTTGGTGGGGGGGGGGATGAACACTGAAGCTTTCTTT. Its translation: CASSLVGGGMNTEAFF.

This clonotype was detected many times. The CDR3 DNA follows: TGTGCCAGCAGCTTAGTGGTGGGAGGCTACAATGAGCAGTTCTTC. It codes for CASSLVVGGYNEQFF. The genes are TRBV7-9 and TRBJ2-1, with a weak D call TRBD2 (6 bases). Germline CDR1 is SEHNR and CDR2 is FQNEAQ (reference sequence). CDR3 size: 15 residues. V shed 1 base and J shed 3 bases, with 10 bases lying between them.

At least ten counts were recorded for this clonotype. V is TRBV12-3 or TRBV12-4 and J is TRBJ2-5, with D possibly being TRBD2 (5 bases). CDR3 length equals 13 residues. V lost 5 bases to trimming and J lost 5 bases, with 12 bases between them. The CDR3 region has the DNA TGTGCCAGCAGTCTTAGCGTTGCGGAGACCCAGTACTTC. It is translated as CASSLSVAETQYF.

The J gene is TRBJ2-7, the V gene TRBV2; D perhaps matches TRBD1 (6 bases). Trimming shortened V by 3 bases and J by 6 bases, and 15 bases separated the two germline ends. Germline CDR1 reads SNHLY; CDR2 reads FYNNEI. The CDR3 spans 14 residues. CDR3 sequence reads: CASSEGTRYSEQYF. DNA for the CDR3: TGTGCCAGCAGTGAGGGGACACGTTACTCCGAGCAGTACTTC.

Details on this clonotype: As the CDR3 is not closed by the conserved phenylalanine or tryptophan, this likely results from a read error. The J gene is TRBJ2-5, the V gene TRBV24-1; D remains ambiguous. CDR1 KGHDR and CDR2 SFDVKD come from the germline V gene. The CDR3 is 13 amino acids. Trimming took 4 bases from V and 4 from J, leaving 9 bases between them. This CDR3 reads CATSDLNGETQYL. CDR3 nucleotide sequence: TGTGCCACCAGTGACCTAAACGGAGAGACCCAGTACCTC.

This clonotype has more than one count but fewer than ten. This chain connects TRBV19 to TRBJ1-5; TRBD1 is a possible D gene (6 bases). The CDR3 has 17 amino acids. The V gene lost 5 bases and the J gene lost 0 bases, with 17 bases spanning the gap. Looked up from germline, CDR1 is LNHDA and CDR2 is SQIVND (reference sequence). CDR3 protein: CASSLRGAPHSNQPQHF. The CDR3 DNA follows: TGTGCCAGTAGTCTCCGGGGGGCCCCCCATAGCAATCAGCCCCAGCATTTT.

The chain has TRBV28 and TRBJ2-1; no reliable D call. Between the trimmed V and J ends, which lost 4 bases and 6 bases, there was a span of 10 bases. This CDR3 has 13 amino acids. Germline V lookup: CDR1 MDHEN, CDR2 SYDVKM. The CDR3 DNA reads TGTGCCAGCAGTTCCGCGGTACTCAATGAGCAGTTCTTC. Translation gives CASSSAVLNEQFF. The full variable domain, its missing parts supplied by reference TRBV28 and TRBJ2-1, is DVKVTQSSRYLVKRTGEKVFLECVQDMDHENMFWYRQDPGLGLRLIYFSYDVKMKEKGDIPEGYSVSREKKERFSLILESASTNQTSMYLCASSSAVLNEQFFGPGTRLTVL.

This clonotype has just a few counts. This sequence joins TRBV20-1 and TRBJ2-5; no firm D call. CDR3 length: 15 residues. V lost 0 bases and J 5 bases, leaving 16 bases between the germline ends. Germline-derived CDR1 and CDR2 are DFQATT and SNEGSKA (reference sequence). The CDR3 DNA sequence: TGCAGTGCTAGAGATGGTTTGGGTAGCAGGGAGACCCAGTACTTC. Residues: CSARDGLGSRETQYF.

The table lists this clonotype with a few counts. The chain has TRBV6-1 and TRBJ2-7; 9 bases are shared with TRBD1. CDR1 and CDR2 (germline): MNHNS, SASEGT. Losses at the gene ends were 5 bases for V and 2 bases for J; bases not matched to a gene: 10. There are 16 residues in the CDR3. Here the CDR3 reads CASSLGAGTGTYEQYF. The CDR3, as DNA: TGTGCCAGCAGTCTTGGGGCCGGGACAGGGACCTACGAGCAGTACTTC.